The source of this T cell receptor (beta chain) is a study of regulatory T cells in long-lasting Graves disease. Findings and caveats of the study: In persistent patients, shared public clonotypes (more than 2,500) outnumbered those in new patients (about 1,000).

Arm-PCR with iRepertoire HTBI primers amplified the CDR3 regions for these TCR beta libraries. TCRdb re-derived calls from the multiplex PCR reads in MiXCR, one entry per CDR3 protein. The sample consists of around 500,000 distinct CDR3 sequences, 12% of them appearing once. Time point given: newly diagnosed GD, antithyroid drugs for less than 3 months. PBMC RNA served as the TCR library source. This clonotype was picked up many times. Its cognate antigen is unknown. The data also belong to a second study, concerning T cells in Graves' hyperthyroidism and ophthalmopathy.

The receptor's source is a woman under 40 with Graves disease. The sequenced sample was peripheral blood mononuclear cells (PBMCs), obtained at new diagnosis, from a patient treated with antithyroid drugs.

CDR3 sequence reads: CASNDGGAGANVLTF. The CDR3 coding sequence is TGTGCCAGTAACGACGGGGGCGCTGGGGCCAACGTCCTGACTTTC. The chain couples TRBV19 to TRBJ2-6; D possibly uses TRBD1 or TRBD2 (6 bases each). Trimming cost V 7 bases and J 2 bases, with 12 bases left between them. Per germline, CDR1 LNHDA and CDR2 SQIVND (reference sequence). This CDR3 is built from 15 residues.